Below, 19 T cell receptor beta chains from the same sample are listed, as sequenced in a study of T cells and Merkel cell carcinoma outcomes. Repertoires were generated with immunoSEQ multiplex PCR, while TCRdb's copy carries only in-frame clones and drops some. The repertoire consists of roughly 2,100 clones, with roughly 94% occurring once and the leading ten covering around 5%. The source material was tumor tissue from Merkel cell carcinoma. The source is a human donor with Merkel cell carcinoma.

The chain combines TRBV6-6 with TRBJ1-5; TRBD1 is a possible D gene (5 bases). The CDR3 covers 14 residues. V was shortened by 8 bases and J by 2 bases, with 13 bases between the two germline ends. Germline CDR1 is MNHNY and CDR2 is SVGAGI (reference sequence). The CDR3 sequence is CASVGGDGNQPQHF. The CDR3, as DNA: TGTGCCAGCGTGGGGGGGGATGGCAATCAGCCCCAGCATTTT.

The chain joins TRBV5-1 to TRBJ1-5; D is perhaps TRBD1 (5 bases). The CDR3 totals 15 residues. V was cut by 1 base and J by 3 bases, with 11 bases left in between. The V gene's germline CDR1 is SGHRS and CDR2 YFSETQ. The CDR3 nucleotides read TGCGCCAGCAGCTTGTCATCAGGGTACAATCAGCCCCAGCATTTT. As protein: CASSLSSGYNQPQHF.

The chain links TRBV7-9 to TRBJ2-1; D gene unclear. Germline V gene data show CDR1 as SEHNR and CDR2 as FQNEAQ (reference sequence). The CDR3 extends over 14 amino acids. V was trimmed by 1 base and J by 9 bases, leaving 13 bases between them. Here the CDR3 DNA reads TGTGCCAGCAGCTTAGGGGGTAGCTCAGGTGAGCAGTTCTTC. It translates to CASSLGGSSGEQFF.

The CDR3 DNA sequence: TGTGCCAGCAAAGAATCGGGGGCCACTGAAGCTTTCTTT. This encodes CASKESGATEAFF. The V gene is TRBV6-6, the J gene TRBJ1-1, with D perhaps TRBD1 (6 bases). The CDR3 sequence is 13 residues long. V was trimmed by 7 bases and J by 4 bases, leaving 13 bases between them. Germline values: CDR1 MNHNY, CDR2 SVGAGI (reference sequence).

The V and J genes are TRBV6-1 and TRBJ1-5, with D maybe TRBD1 (6 bases). CDR3 size: 17 residues. Deletions cut 2 bases from V and 3 bases from J, with 17 bases between. Germline CDR1 reads MNHNS; CDR2 reads SASEGT. The CDR3 is CASSENGRGIYNQPQHF. In nucleotides, the CDR3 is TGTGCCAGCAGTGAAAATGGCAGGGGCATTTACAATCAGCCCCAGCATTTT.

This clone occurred once. This chain joins TRBV5-1 and TRBJ1-1; D is unresolved. V lost 4 bases and J lost 7, with 20 bases in between. Germline CDR1 SGHRS, CDR2 YFSETQ. This CDR3 has 15 residues. CDR3 loop: CASSPTEDFNFEAFF. The CDR3 DNA is TGCGCCAGCAGCCCCACAGAGGATTTTAATTTTGAAGCTTTCTTT. Full variable domain (outside the CDR3, taken from reference TRBV5-1 and TRBJ1-1): KAGVTQTPRYLIKTRGQQVTLSCSPISGHRSVSWYQQTPGQGLQFLFEYFSETQRNKGNFPGRFSGRQFSNSRSEMNVSTLELGDSALYLCASSPTEDFNFEAFFGQGTRLTVV.

This chain uses TRBV6-1 with TRBJ2-5; no firm D call. CDR3 length: 10 amino acids. V shed 5 bases and J shed 2 bases, with 0 bases lying between them. Germline CDR1 reads MNHNS; CDR2 reads SASEGT. The DNA of the CDR3 is TGTGCCAGCAGTCAAGAGACCCAGTACTTC. Protein: CASSQETQYF.

The chain uses TRBV5-1 and TRBJ2-6; D perhaps matches TRBD1 (6 bases). Per the germline V gene, CDR1 is SGHRS and CDR2 is YFSETQ. This CDR3 has 17 residues. The V end was cut by 0 bases, the J end by 1 base, with 11 bases between. CDR3 region: CASSLVGRGSGANVLTF. In DNA, the CDR3 is TGCGCCAGCAGCTTGGTTGGCAGGGGATCTGGGGCCAACGTCCTGACTTTC.

Of note for this clone: The junction does not match germline at one end; this may be a read error. This chain connects TRBV19 to TRBJ1-5; D is perhaps TRBD1 (5 bases). This CDR3 is built from 16 residues. CDR1 and CDR2 from the germline V gene are LNHDA and SQIVND (reference sequence). The CDR3 loop reads CASSIERGLSNQPQHF. CDR3 DNA: TGTGCTAGTAGTATCGAGAGGGGTTTAAGCAATCAGCCCCAGCATTTT.

This sequence joins TRBV19 and TRBJ1-1; D is possibly TRBD1 (5 bases). Trimming cost V 2 bases and J 8 bases, with 6 bases left between them. CDR3 length equals 11 residues. Germline CDR1 is LNHDA and CDR2 is SQIVND (reference sequence). CDR3 residues: CASSIWGEAFF. The CDR3 nucleotides are TGTGCCAGTAGTATATGGGGGGAAGCTTTCTTT.

This chain joins TRBV18 and TRBJ1-1; D uncertain. The CDR3 length is 14 residues. Germline assignment: CDR1 KGHSH and CDR2 LQKENI. V lost 3 bases to trimming and J lost 3 bases, with 11 bases between them. CDR3 nucleotide sequence: TGTGCCAGCTCACCGAGGTGGTTGGACACTGAAGCTTTCTTT. Protein product: CASSPRWLDTEAFF.

The gene calls are TRBV12-5 and TRBJ1-1; 8 positions agree with TRBD1. CDR1 is LGHNT, CDR2 FRNRAP, per germline. The J segment lost 0 bases and the V segment lost 6 bases, leaving 3 bases of the junction unmatched. The length of the CDR3 is 14 residues. In DNA form, the CDR3 reads TGTGCTAGTGGCCGACAGGGGATGAACACTGAAGCTTTCTTT. It yields the protein CASGRQGMNTEAFF.

V is TRBV9 and J is TRBJ2-5, with 7 bases identical to TRBD2. The CDR3 is made up of 17 amino acids. Germline V CDR1 and CDR2: SGDLS, YYNGEE. The V and J ends lost 4 bases and 3 bases, in that order; junction bases with no gene match: 15. DNA for the CDR3: TGTGCCAGCAGCCCCACTGGAGGGAGGGGACTTGAAGAGACCCAGTACTTC. Residues: CASSPTGGRGLEETQYF.

The gene calls are TRBV7-2 and TRBJ2-7; D assignment may be TRBD1 or TRBD2 (5 bases each). V lost 5 bases and J lost 5, with 13 bases in between. This CDR3 contains 13 residues. From germline, CDR1 is SGHTA and CDR2 FQGNSA. CDR3 protein: CASSPGTTNEQYF. The CDR3 DNA sequence: TGTGCCAGCAGCCCCGGGACGACTAACGAGCAGTACTTC.

The rearrangement joins TRBV5-8 to TRBJ2-3; TRBD2 matches 14 bases. The CDR3 extends over 17 amino acids. Germline assignment: CDR1 SGHTS and CDR2 YDEGEE. Trimming took 3 bases from V and 6 from J; bases not matched to a gene: 9. Here the CDR3 DNA reads TGTGCCAGCAGCTCAGGACTAGCGGGAGGACAGGGTGATACGCAGTATTTT. It yields the protein CASSSGLAGGQGDTQYF.

Comments on this clone: The junction and the germline gene differ at one end; a read error may be behind it. The chain combines TRBV29-1 with TRBJ1-1; TRBD1 is a possible D gene (5 bases). Germline CDR1 reads SQVTM; CDR2 reads ANQGSEA. This CDR3 has 11 amino acids. DNA of the CDR3: TGCAGCGTCTTAAGGGGCACTGAAGTTTTCTTT. This codes for CSVLRGTEVFF. Full variable domain (remainder filled in from reference TRBV29-1 and TRBJ1-1): SAVISQKPSRDICQRGTSLTIQCQVDSQVTMMFWYRQQPGQSLTLIATANQGSEATYESGFVIDKFPISRPNLTFSTLTVSNMSPEDSSIYLCSVLRGTEVFFGQGTRLTVV.

The V call is TRBV18, the J call TRBJ2-3, with unresolved D. Germline loops: CDR1 KGHSH, CDR2 LQKENI. With 2 bases removed from V and 5 bases from J, the gap between germline ends came to 5 bases. The length of the CDR3 is 12 residues. The CDR3: CASSPNLDTQYF. The CDR3 nucleotides read TGTGCCAGCTCACCAAATTTAGATACGCAGTATTTT.

The V gene is TRBV2, the J gene TRBJ2-7, with 15 nucleotides matching TRBD2. The V gene end was trimmed by 6 bases and the J gene end by 3 bases; junction bases not matched to a gene: 15. In germline, CDR1 is SNHLY, CDR2 FYNNEI. This CDR3 has 19 residues. The DNA for the CDR3 is TGTGCCAGCAGCCCGACCCCGGGACTAGCGGGAGGTGGAGGCTACGAGCAGTACTTC. Translating gives CASSPTPGLAGGGGYEQYF.

In DNA, the CDR3 is TGTGCCAGCTCGCCCACCATGACAGGGAGTAATGAAGCTTTCTTT. Translating it yields CASSPTMTGSNEAFF. The gene calls are TRBV18 and TRBJ1-1, with 7 bases fitting TRBD1. V lost 6 bases and J lost 7; bases outside the gene matches: 14. The CDR3 runs 15 residues. The germline V gene encodes CDR1 KGHSH and CDR2 LQKENI.